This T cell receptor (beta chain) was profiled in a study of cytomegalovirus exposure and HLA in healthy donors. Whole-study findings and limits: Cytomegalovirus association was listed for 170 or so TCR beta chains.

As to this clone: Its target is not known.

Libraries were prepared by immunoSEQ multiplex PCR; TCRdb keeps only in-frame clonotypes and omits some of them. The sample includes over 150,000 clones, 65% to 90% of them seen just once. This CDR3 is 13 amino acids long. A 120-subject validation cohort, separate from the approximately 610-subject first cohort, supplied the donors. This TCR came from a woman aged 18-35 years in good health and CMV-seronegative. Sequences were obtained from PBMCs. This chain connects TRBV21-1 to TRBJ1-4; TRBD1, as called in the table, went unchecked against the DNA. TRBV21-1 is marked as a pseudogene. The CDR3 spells CASWTATNEKLFF. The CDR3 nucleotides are TGTGCCAGCTGGACAGCAACTAATGAAAAACTGTTTTTT.